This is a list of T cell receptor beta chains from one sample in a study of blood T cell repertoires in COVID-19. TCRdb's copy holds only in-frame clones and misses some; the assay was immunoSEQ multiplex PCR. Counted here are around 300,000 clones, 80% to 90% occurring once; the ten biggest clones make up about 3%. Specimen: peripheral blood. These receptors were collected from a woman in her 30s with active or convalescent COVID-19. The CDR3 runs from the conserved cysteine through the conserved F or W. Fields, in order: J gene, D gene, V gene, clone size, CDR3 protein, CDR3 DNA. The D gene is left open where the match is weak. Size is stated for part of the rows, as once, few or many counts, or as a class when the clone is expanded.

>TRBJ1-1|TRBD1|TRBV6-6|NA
CASRGSQATEAFF
TGTGCCTCCAGGGGGTCCCAGGCGACTGAAGCTTTCTTT
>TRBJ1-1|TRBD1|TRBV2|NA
CASRAPGQGTEAFF
TGTGCCAGCAGGGCACCGGGACAGGGCACTGAAGCTTTCTTT
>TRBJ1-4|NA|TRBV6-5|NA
CATLSWGRGEKLFF
TGTGCCACCTTGAGTTGGGGTCGGGGGGAAAAACTGTTTTTT
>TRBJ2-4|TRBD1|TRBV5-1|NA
CASSLAGTGKNRVQYF
TGCGCCAGCAGCTTGGCGGGGACAGGGAAGAATCGCGTTCAGTACTTC
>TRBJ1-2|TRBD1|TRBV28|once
CASSPLQGRGYTF
TGTGCCAGCAGCCCGTTACAGGGGCGAGGCTACACCTTC
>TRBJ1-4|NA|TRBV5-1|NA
CASSSTGQVLTEKLFF
TGCGCCAGCAGCTCAACGGGACAAGTTCTTACCGAAAAACTGTTTTTT
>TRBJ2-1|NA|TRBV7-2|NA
CASSFDWAYNEQFF
TGTGCCAGCAGTTTTGACTGGGCCTACAATGAGCAGTTCTTC
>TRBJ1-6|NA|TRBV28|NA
CASSFRGNSPLHF
TGTGCCAGCAGTTTCCGAGGGAACTCACCCCTCCACTTT
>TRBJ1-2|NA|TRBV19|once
CASFLREVPYYGYTF
TGTGCCAGTTTTTTGAGAGAGGTCCCTTACTATGGCTACACCTTC
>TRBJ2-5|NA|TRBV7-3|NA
CASSLLGGTHETQYF
TGTGCCAGCAGCTTACTTGGGGGGACGCACGAGACCCAGTACTTC
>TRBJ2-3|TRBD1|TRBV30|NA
CAWSQGADTQYF
TGTGCCTGGAGCCAGGGGGCAGATACGCAGTATTTT
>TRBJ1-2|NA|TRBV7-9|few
CASSTGDFGYTF
TGTGCCAGCAGCACCGGGGATTTTGGCTACACCTTC
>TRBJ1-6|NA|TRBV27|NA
CASSFSSGRGNFNSPLHF
TGTGCCAGCAGTTTCTCTTCTGGTAGGGGGAATTTTAATTCACCCCTCCACTTT
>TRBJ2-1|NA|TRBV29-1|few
CSVEEGTLYNEQFF
TGCAGCGTTGAAGAGGGGACTCTGTACAATGAGCAGTTCTTC
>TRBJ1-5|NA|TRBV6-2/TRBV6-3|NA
CASSHRFGSNQPQHF
TGTGCCAGCAGCCACAGGTTCGGCAGCAATCAGCCCCAGCATTTT
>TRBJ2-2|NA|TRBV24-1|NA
CATSRPGNTGELFF
TGTGCCACGTCAAGACCGGGGAACACCGGGGAGCTGTTTTTT
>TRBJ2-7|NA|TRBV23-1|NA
CASSHITQGPFYEQYF
TGCGCCAGCAGTCACATAACACAGGGCCCCTTCTACGAGCAGTACTTC
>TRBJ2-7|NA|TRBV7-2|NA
CASSAMSRVAEYEQYF
TGTGCCAGCAGCGCGATGAGCCGGGTGGCTGAATACGAGCAGTACTTC
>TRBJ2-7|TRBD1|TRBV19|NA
CASSIAWDRVPYEQYF
TGTGCCAGTAGTATAGCATGGGACAGGGTTCCCTACGAGCAGTACTTC
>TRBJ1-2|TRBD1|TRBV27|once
CASSFNGQGLGYGYTF
TGTGCCAGCAGTTTTAACGGACAGGGTCTCGGCTATGGCTACACCTTC
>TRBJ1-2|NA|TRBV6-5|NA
CASSYQGGGYTF
TGTGCCAGCAGTTATCAGGGTGGAGGCTACACCTTC
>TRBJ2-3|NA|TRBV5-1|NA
CASSLEQGGTDTQYF
TGCGCCAGCAGCTTGGAGCAGGGCGGCACAGATACGCAGTATTTT
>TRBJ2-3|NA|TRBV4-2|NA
CASSQVGELDTQYF
TGTGCCAGCAGCCAAGTCGGGGAGCTAGATACGCAGTATTTT
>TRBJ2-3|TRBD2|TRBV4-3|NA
CASSQDVPLAGGLGTDTQYF
TGCGCCAGCAGCCAAGATGTACCACTAGCGGGGGGGCTTGGCACAGATACGCAGTATTTT
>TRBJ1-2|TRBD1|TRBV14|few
CASSPQGVNYGYTF
TGTGCCAGCAGCCCACAGGGGGTCAACTATGGCTACACCTTC
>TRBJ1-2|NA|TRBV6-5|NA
CASSLRETKKVTF
TGTGCCAGCAGCCTCCGGGAGACCAAGAAGGTCACCTTC
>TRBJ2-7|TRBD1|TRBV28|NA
CASSSSWQGVNEQYF
TGTGCCAGCAGCTCGAGTTGGCAGGGGGTTAACGAGCAGTACTTC
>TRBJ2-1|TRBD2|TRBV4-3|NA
CASSQVVLAGGNNEQFF
TGCGCCAGCAGCCAAGTTGTCCTAGCGGGGGGTAACAATGAGCAGTTCTTC
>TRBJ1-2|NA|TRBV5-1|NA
CASSLGPGKPGYTF
TGCGCCAGCAGCTTGGGTCCGGGGAAACCTGGCTACACCTTC
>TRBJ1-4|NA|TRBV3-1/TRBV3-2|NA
CASSQLGAEFALFF
TGTGCCAGCAGCCAACTTGGGGCGGAGTTTGCGCTGTTTTTT
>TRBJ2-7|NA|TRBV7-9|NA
CASSLGPASEQYF
TGTGCCAGCAGCTTAGGGCCTGCTTCCGAGCAGTACTTC
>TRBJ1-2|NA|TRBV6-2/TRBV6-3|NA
CASSPYTGPVYGYTF
TGTGCCAGCAGTCCGTATACAGGGCCGGTCTATGGCTACACCTTC
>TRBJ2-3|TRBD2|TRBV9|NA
CASSVEPSGGAGPDTQYF
TGTGCCAGCAGCGTAGAGCCCAGCGGGGGGGCAGGTCCAGATACGCAGTATTTT
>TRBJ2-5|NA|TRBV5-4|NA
CASSSPGGETQYF
TGTGCCAGCAGCTCCCCCGGGGGAGAGACCCAGTACTTC
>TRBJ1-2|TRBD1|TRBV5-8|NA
CASSSSGTGSLGGYTF
TGTGCCAGCAGCTCCTCCGGGACAGGCTCTCTGGGTGGCTACACCTTC
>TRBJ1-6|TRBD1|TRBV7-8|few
CASSYYRDRGSNSPLHF
TGTGCCAGCAGCTACTACCGGGACAGGGGCTCTAATTCACCCCTCCACTTT
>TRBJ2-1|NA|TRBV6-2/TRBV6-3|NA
CASSYGAQHNEQFF
TGTGCCAGCAGTTACGGGGCCCAGCACAATGAGCAGTTCTTC
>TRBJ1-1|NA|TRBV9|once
CASSPPRRDSPLQTAFF
TGTGCCAGCAGCCCCCCCCGGAGGGACTCGCCACTCCAGACTGCTTTCTTT
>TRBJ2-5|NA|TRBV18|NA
CASSPPSARGETQYF
TGTGCCAGCTCCCCACCCTCGGCGCGGGGCGAGACCCAGTACTTC
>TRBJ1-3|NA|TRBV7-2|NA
CASSLQTGNTIYF
TGTGCCAGCAGCTTACAGACTGGAAACACCATATATTTT
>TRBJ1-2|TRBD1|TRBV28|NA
CASSLGRQGYGYTF
TGTGCCAGCAGTTTGGGGAGACAGGGCTATGGCTACACCTTC
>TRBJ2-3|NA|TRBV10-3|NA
CAISAGSTDTQYF
TGTGCCATCAGCGCGGGGAGCACAGATACGCAGTATTTT
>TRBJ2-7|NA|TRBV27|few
CASSLLAEGYEQYF
TGTGCCAGCAGTTTATTGGCAGAGGGCTACGAGCAGTACTTC
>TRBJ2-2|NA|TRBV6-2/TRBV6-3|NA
CASSSQGKYTGELFF
TGTGCCAGCAGTTCCCAGGGGAAATACACCGGGGAGCTGTTTTTT